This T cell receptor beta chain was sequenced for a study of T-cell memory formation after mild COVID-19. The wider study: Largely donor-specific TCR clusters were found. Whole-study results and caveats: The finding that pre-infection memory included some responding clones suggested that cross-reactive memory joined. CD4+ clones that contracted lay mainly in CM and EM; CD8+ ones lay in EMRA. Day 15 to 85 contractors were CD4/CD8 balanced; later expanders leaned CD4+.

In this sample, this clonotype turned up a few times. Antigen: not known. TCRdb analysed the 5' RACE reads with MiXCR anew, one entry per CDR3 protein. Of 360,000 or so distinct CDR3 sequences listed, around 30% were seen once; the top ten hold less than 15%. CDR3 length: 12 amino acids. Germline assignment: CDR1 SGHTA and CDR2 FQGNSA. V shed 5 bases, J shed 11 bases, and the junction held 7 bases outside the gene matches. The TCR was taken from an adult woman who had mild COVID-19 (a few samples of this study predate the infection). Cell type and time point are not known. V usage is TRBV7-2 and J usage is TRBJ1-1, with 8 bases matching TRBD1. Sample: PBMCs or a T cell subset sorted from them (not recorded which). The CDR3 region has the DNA TGTGCCAGCAGCACCCGGACAGGGAGCGCTTTCTTT. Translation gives CASSTRTGSAFF.